These 5 T cell receptor beta chains share one sample of origin, sequenced in a study of radiotherapy plus CTLA-4 blockade in lung cancer. Generated by immunoSEQ multiplex PCR, the TCRdb table keeps only in-frame clones and is missing some. The repertoire holds tens of thousands of clones, around 85% seen once, with 22% in the top ten. This material consisted of peripheral blood, taken from a patient treated with radiotherapy plus ipilimumab. Receptor source: a human donor with non-small cell lung cancer whose response to radiotherapy plus ipilimumab could not be evaluated.

This chain uses TRBV29-1 with TRBJ1-2; 7 nucleotides match TRBD1. V lost 5 bases to trimming and J lost 1 base; unmatched junction nucleotides: 7. The germline CDR1 and CDR2 sequences are SQVTM and ANQGSEA. This CDR3 spans 14 amino acids. The CDR3: CSVRDRIDNYGYTF. For the CDR3, the DNA is TGCAGCGTTAGGGACAGAATAGATAACTATGGCTACACCTTC.

The chain joins TRBV18 to TRBJ2-3; 8 nucleotides match TRBD1. Losses at the gene ends were 6 bases for V and 2 bases for J; bases not matched to a gene: 4. Per germline, CDR1 KGHSH and CDR2 LQKENI. The CDR3 covers 14 residues. CDR3 sequence reads: CASSRTGYTDTQYF. DNA of the CDR3: TGTGCCAGCTCCAGGACAGGGTACACAGATACGCAGTATTTT.

The V and J genes are TRBV18 and TRBJ2-5; D is unclear. V lost 6 bases, J lost 3 bases, and 5 bases lay in between. Germline CDR1 and CDR2: KGHSH and LQKENI. The CDR3 runs 11 residues. This chain's CDR3 is CASSVEETQYF. The CDR3 nucleotides are TGTGCCAGCTCCGTCGAAGAGACCCAGTACTTC.

The chain carries TRBV4-2 and TRBJ2-7; 7 bases are a match to TRBD1. CDR3 length equals 15 residues. With 4 bases clipped from V and 4 bases from J, the junction kept 10 bases outside the gene matches. Germline V lookup: CDR1 LGHNA, CDR2 YNFKEQ. The CDR3 coding sequence is TGTGCCAGCAGCCGAGCCACAGGGGCTGAATACGAGCAGTACTTC. Translation gives CASSRATGAEYEQYF.

The J gene is TRBJ2-7, the V gene TRBV5-5; possible D gene TRBD1, 6 bases. The V and J ends lost 0 bases and 2 bases respectively, with 24 bases between them. CDR3 length: 19 residues. The germline CDR1 and CDR2 sequences are SGHKS and YYEKEE (reference sequence). The DNA of the CDR3 is TGTGCCAGCAGCTTGGCGGCAGGGGCCGCCCGCCTGAGAGCCTACGAGCAGTACTTC. This codes for CASSLAAGAARLRAYEQYF.